The entry below describes one TCR beta chain. Antigen: not known. This record comes from a study of cytotoxic CD8 clonotypes in ibrutinib-treated CLL. Findings and caveats of the study: Clonality at baseline surpassed age-matched healthy donors and tracked circulating CD8+ T-cell counts.

Using immunoSEQ multiplex PCR, the repertoire was profiled, and TCRdb retains in-frame clones only, with some absent. The data hold about 270,000 clones, with approximately 76% observed a single time. Germline V gives CDR1 MNHNS, CDR2 SASEGT. The CDR3 is made up of 15 amino acids. Trimming left V 3 bases short and J 0 bases short, with 9 bases between. This chain joins TRBV6-1 and TRBJ1-5; D call uncertain. The sequence derives from a human donor with chronic lymphocytic leukemia. Sequenced material: PBMCs, taken at disease progression, from a patient treated with ibrutinib. The CDR3 sequence is CASSESQYSNQPQHF. The CDR3 bases are TGTGCCAGCAGTGAGAGTCAGTATAGCAATCAGCCCCAGCATTTT.